Listed below are T cell receptor beta chains from one sample, sequenced in a study of blood T cells in healthy people across ages. TCRdb redid the calling of the 5' RACE reads with MiXCR, one entry per CDR3 protein. Among about 1.8 million distinct CDR3 sequences listed, roughly 50% were seen once. The sample comprised blood. These receptors all stem from a woman between 40 and 50 years old in good health. Each CDR3 is given with its conserved first and last residue. D genes are given only for firm matches. A clone size is listed for some rows: how often the clone was seen (once, few, many), or a class if it is expanded.

size | J | D | V | DNA | CDR3
once | TRBJ2-1 | TRBD2 | TRBV7-2 | TGTGCCAGCAGCGGTGGGACTAGCGGGGAGTACAATGAGCAGTTCTTC | CASSGGTSGEYNEQFF
NA | TRBJ2-1 | NA | TRBV5-6 | TGTGCCAGCAGCCCAGACCTAGGCCTAAACAACAATGAGCAGTTCTTC | CASSPDLGLNNNEQFF
few | TRBJ2-5 | TRBD2 | TRBV4-3 | TGCGCCAGCAGCCAAGAATACCGGGACTACCGCACTACCCAGTACTTC | CASSQEYRDYRTTQYF
NA | TRBJ2-6 | TRBD2 | TRBV25-1 | TGTGCCAGCAGTGCATTCCTAGCGGGGGGGCCGACAACTGGGGCCAACGTCCTGACTTTC | CASSAFLAGGPTTGANVLTF
NA | TRBJ2-7 | NA | TRBV11-2 | TGTGCCAGCAGTATTGGCCGCTACGAGCAGTACTTC | CASSIGRYEQYF
NA | TRBJ2-5 | TRBD2 | TRBV20-1 | TGCAGTGCTAGAGTCATACGGACTAGCGGAGAAGAGACCCAGTACTTC | CSARVIRTSGEETQYF
few | TRBJ1-2 | NA | TRBV10-3 | TGTGCCATCTCGGCCGACAGCGGATATGGCTACACCTTC | CAISADSGYGYTF
many | TRBJ2-7 | TRBD1 | TRBV6-1 | TGTGCCAGCAGCGGACAGGGGGCCTCCTACGAGCAGTACTTC | CASSGQGASYEQYF
NA | TRBJ2-3 | TRBD2 | TRBV4-1 | TGCGCCAGCAGTCCCGTTGAGGGACTAGGGACTGATACGCAGTATTTT | CASSPVEGLGTDTQYF
NA | TRBJ2-3 | NA | TRBV4-1 | TGCGCCAGCAGCCAAGATAAAACAGGGTTTTTGGCAGATACGCAGTATTTT | CASSQDKTGFLADTQYF
NA | TRBJ2-1 | NA | TRBV7-2 | TGTGCCAGCAGCGGGCGCCGGGGCGGGGAGTCCTACAATGAGCAGTTCTTC | CASSGRRGGESYNEQFF
NA | TRBJ2-3 | NA | TRBV7-9 | TGTGCCAGTCGTCTGGAAACAGATACGCAGTATTTT | CASRLETDTQYF
NA | TRBJ2-7 | TRBD2 | TRBV27 | TGTGCCAGCAGCCTCCTAGCGGGGGGGCCCTGCGAGCAGTACTTC | CASSLLAGGPCEQYF
NA | TRBJ1-2 | NA | TRBV7-9 | TGTGCCAGCAGCTCCAATTTGGGGGCAAACTATGGCTACACCTTC | CASSSNLGANYGYTF
NA | TRBJ2-1 | NA | TRBV27 | TGTGCCAGCGGCCTTTATGCAGGGGTGGGGAATGAGCAGTTCTTC | CASGLYAGVGNEQFF
NA | TRBJ1-2 | NA | TRBV20-1 | TGCAGTGCTAGAGATCCCCTCGGGGGGGATGACGGCTATGGCTACACCTTC | CSARDPLGGDDGYGYTF
NA | TRBJ1-3 | TRBD1 | TRBV13 | TGTGCCAGCAGCCCGGGACAGGCCTTCTCTGGAAACACCGTATATTTT | CASSPGQAFSGNTVYF
once | TRBJ2-1 | TRBD2 | TRBV4-3 | TGCGCCAGCAGCCAACCCGGACTAGCGGGGGCCAATGAGCAGTTCTTC | CASSQPGLAGANEQFF
NA | TRBJ2-3 | NA | TRBV20-1 | TGCAGTGCTAGAGATGCAGGCAGGGGGGGTCCAGATACGCAGTATTTT | CSARDAGRGGPDTQYF
NA | TRBJ2-4 | TRBD2 | TRBV4-1 | TGCGCCAGCAGCCAAGTGACTAGCGGGGGTTCTCAGTACTTC | CASSQVTSGGSQYF
NA | TRBJ1-2 | NA | TRBV28 | TGTGCCAGCAGTTCCGATCCGGACAGAACACAGGGCTACACCTTC | CASSSDPDRTQGYTF
NA | TRBJ2-7 | NA | TRBV12-3/TRBV12-4 | TGTGCCAGCAATCTGGGGAGGGAGCAGTACTTC | CASNLGREQYF
few | TRBJ2-3 | TRBD1 | TRBV2 | TGTGCCAGCAGTGAAGAGACAGGGTCGAGAGATACGCAGTATTTT | CASSEETGSRDTQYF
many | TRBJ2-5 | NA | TRBV9 | TGTGCCAGCAGCGTAGACGTCGCAGAGACCCAGTACTTC | CASSVDVAETQYF
NA | TRBJ2-7 | NA | TRBV20-1 | TGCAGTGCTAGAGTTCTACGGGAGGGGGCCGGGAGAAATGAGCAGTACTTC | CSARVLREGAGRNEQYF
NA | TRBJ1-6 | TRBD1 | TRBV20-1 | TGCAGTGCTGACAGGGGTACGCCTAATTCACCCCTCCACTTT | CSADRGTPNSPLHF
NA | TRBJ1-6 | NA | TRBV7-9 | TGTGCCAGCACCACGGCCCCAGGAGCTACGGGGCCCCTCCACTTT | CASTTAPGATGPLHF
NA | TRBJ1-5 | NA | TRBV19 | TGTGCCACCTCCCCCCGGGAGAGGGGAGGAGGTCAGCCCCAGCATTTT | CATSPRERGGGQPQHF
NA | TRBJ2-5 | TRBD1 | TRBV11-1 | TGTGCCAGCAGCTTCGTCGGGACAGGATTAAATCAAGAGACCCAGTACTTC | CASSFVGTGLNQETQYF
once | TRBJ1-4 | NA | TRBV6-1 | TGTGCCAGCAGCGAAGCGGGGGGCGGGAAAGAAAAACTGTTTTTT | CASSEAGGGKEKLFF
NA | TRBJ1-3 | NA | TRBV6-5 | TGTGCCAGCGGCAGGGTCTCTGGAAACACCATATATTTT | CASGRVSGNTIYF
few | TRBJ2-1 | TRBD2 | TRBV7-9 | TGTGCCAGCAGCTTCTCCGGCGGGAGAGGCTACAATGAGCAGTTCTTC | CASSFSGGRGYNEQFF
NA | TRBJ2-3 | TRBD2 | TRBV24-1 | TGTGCCATCAGTGATGCCTCCGGGACTAGCGGAACTAGCACAGATACGCAGTATTTT | CAISDASGTSGTSTDTQYF
NA | TRBJ1-1 | NA | TRBV2 | TGTGCCAGCCGGATTATGAGGGGAGACACTGAAGCTTTCTTT | CASRIMRGDTEAFF
NA | TRBJ2-1 | NA | TRBV27 | TGTGCCAGCAGTTTATCTCTTTTCATCTTAGCGCGGAACAATGAGCAGTTCTTC | CASSLSLFILARNNEQFF
NA | TRBJ1-2 | NA | TRBV29-1 | TGCAGCGTTGATGTTGGGCCGGGTTATGGCTACACCTTC | CSVDVGPGYGYTF
NA | TRBJ1-2 | TRBD1 | TRBV5-6 | TGTGCCAGCATCAGGGACAGGGTATATGGCTACACCTTC | CASIRDRVYGYTF
NA | TRBJ2-1 | TRBD1 | TRBV7-2 | TGTGCCACGGACAGGGTCAATGAGCAGTTCTTC | CATDRVNEQFF
once | TRBJ2-1 | TRBD1 | TRBV7-2 | TGTGCCAGCAGCCCCCGACAGGGCCTGTTCAATCGTCCCTACAATGAGCAGTTCTTC | CASSPRQGLFNRPYNEQFF
few | TRBJ2-7 | TRBD1 | TRBV27 | TGTGCCAGCAGTTTGAGGGGGACAGGGACGGGTTACGAGCAGTACTTC | CASSLRGTGTGYEQYF
few | TRBJ2-5 | NA | TRBV12-3/TRBV12-4 | TGTGCCAGCAGTTTAGGTTTAGGCAGGGAAGAGACCCAGTACTTC | CASSLGLGREETQYF
few | TRBJ1-4 | NA | TRBV5-1 | TGCGCCAGCAGCCGAGAATCAACTAATGAAAAACTGTTTTTT | CASSRESTNEKLFF
once | TRBJ1-4 | TRBD1 | TRBV7-2 | TGTGCCAGCAGCCACAGCAGGGGGTCCTTTAATGAAAAACTGTTTTTT | CASSHSRGSFNEKLFF
few | TRBJ2-1 | NA | TRBV4-3 | TGCGCCAGCAGCCAAGCACAATGGGATGAGCAGTTCTTC | CASSQAQWDEQFF
NA | TRBJ1-2 | TRBD1 | TRBV12-3/TRBV12-4 | TGTGCCAGCCGGGACAGGAGCAACTATGGCTACACCTTC | CASRDRSNYGYTF
NA | TRBJ2-3 | NA | TRBV14 | TGTGCCAGCAGCAACGCCCGACCCGGTACGCAGTATTTT | CASSNARPGTQYF
few | TRBJ1-2 | TRBD1 | TRBV29-1 | TGCAGCGTTGACCAGGGGGGCCATGGCTACACCTTC | CSVDQGGHGYTF
once | TRBJ2-5 | NA | TRBV5-1 | TGCGCCAGCAGTCCGACAGGAGCGCAGGGGACCCAGTACTTC | CASSPTGAQGTQYF
NA | TRBJ2-7 | TRBD2 | TRBV27 | TGTGCCAGCACCATCCGGACTAGCGGGGGCCCTTGGAGCTCCTACGAGCAGTACTTC | CASTIRTSGGPWSSYEQYF
NA | TRBJ2-1 | TRBD2 | TRBV4-3 | TGCGCCAGCAGCCAAGATTTAGGCGGGGGGGGCAACAATGAGCAGTTCTTC | CASSQDLGGGGNNEQFF
NA | TRBJ1-2 | NA | TRBV4-3 | TGCGCCAGCAGCCCGGGCGGACGCTACTATGGCTACACCTTC | CASSPGGRYYGYTF
NA | TRBJ1-2 | NA | TRBV12-3/TRBV12-4 | TGTGCCAGCACCGACCGGACGGACTATGGCTACACCTTC | CASTDRTDYGYTF
NA | TRBJ2-5 | NA | TRBV20-1 | TGCAGTGTTTCGACTAGTCAGGAGACCCAGTACTTC | CSVSTSQETQYF
NA | TRBJ2-3 | TRBD2 | TRBV12-3/TRBV12-4 | TGTGCCAGCAGTCCGAGACTAGCAGGGTCAGGAACGGATACGCAGTATTTT | CASSPRLAGSGTDTQYF
NA | TRBJ2-3 | NA | TRBV4-1 | TGCGCCAGCAGCCAAGTGCTACAGCGGAGCACAGATACGCGGTATTTT | CASSQVLQRSTDTRYF
few | TRBJ2-5 | NA | TRBV10-3 | TGTGCCATCAGTGAGTCGGTAACAGCCCAAGAGACCCAGTACTTC | CAISESVTAQETQYF
NA | TRBJ1-5 | TRBD1 | TRBV20-1 | TGCAGTGCTAGAGCATTGACAGGGGGGATACCCAATCAGCCCCAGCATTTT | CSARALTGGIPNQPQHF
NA | TRBJ2-4 | NA | TRBV20-1 | TGCAGTGCTAGAGGCGATCCCGACAGGACAGTAGCCAAAAACATTCAGTACTTC | CSARGDPDRTVAKNIQYF
once | TRBJ2-5 | TRBD2 | TRBV25-1 | TGTGCCAGCAGTGATCCGGGACTAGCGGCCTCCGGGGAGACCCAGTACTTC | CASSDPGLAASGETQYF